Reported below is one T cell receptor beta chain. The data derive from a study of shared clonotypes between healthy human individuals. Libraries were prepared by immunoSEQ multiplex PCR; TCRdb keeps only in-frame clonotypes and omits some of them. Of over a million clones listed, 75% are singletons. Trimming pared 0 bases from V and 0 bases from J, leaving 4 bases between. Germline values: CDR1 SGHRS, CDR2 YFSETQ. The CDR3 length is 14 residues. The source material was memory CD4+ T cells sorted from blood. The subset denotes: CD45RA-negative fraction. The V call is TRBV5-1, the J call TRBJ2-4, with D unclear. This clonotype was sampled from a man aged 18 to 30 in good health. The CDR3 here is CASSLEVAKNIQYF. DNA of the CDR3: TGCGCCAGCAGCTTGGAGGTAGCCAAAAACATTCAGTACTTC.